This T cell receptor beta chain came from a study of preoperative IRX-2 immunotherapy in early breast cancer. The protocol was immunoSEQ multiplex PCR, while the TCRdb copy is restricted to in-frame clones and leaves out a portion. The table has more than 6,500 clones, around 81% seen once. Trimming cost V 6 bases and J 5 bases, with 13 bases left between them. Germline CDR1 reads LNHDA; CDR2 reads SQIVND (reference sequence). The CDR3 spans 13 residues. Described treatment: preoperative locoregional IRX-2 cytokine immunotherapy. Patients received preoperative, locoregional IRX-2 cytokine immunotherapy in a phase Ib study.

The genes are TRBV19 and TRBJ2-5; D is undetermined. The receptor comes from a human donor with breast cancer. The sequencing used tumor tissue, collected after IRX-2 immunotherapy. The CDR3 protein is CASRPDHGETQYF. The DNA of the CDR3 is TGTGCCAGTAGACCCGACCACGGGGAGACCCAGTACTTC.